The present entry profiles one T cell receptor beta chain with its context. Its antigen is unknown. The data were obtained in a study of T cells in Graves' hyperthyroidism and ophthalmopathy. Study-wide results and caveats: From stable hyperthyroidism, ophthalmopathy was set apart by a 13 V-J model. Ophthalmopathy got predicted by the model a median about 6.7 months before its onset.

Germline V lookup: CDR1 MDHEN, CDR2 SYDVKM. There are 16 residues in the CDR3. V shed 5 bases and J 4 bases; nucleotides not matched to a gene: 8. Amplification of TCR beta CDR3 regions was performed using RNA transcripts as template. TCR CDR3 underwent first-round RT-PCR with the HTBI primer set. TCRdb used MiXCR to reprocess the multiplex PCR reads, holding one entry per CDR3 protein. The sample has approximately 400,000 distinct CDR3 sequences, 25% seen once. The chain employs TRBV28 and TRBJ2-1; TRBD2 matches at 10 bases. Material for sequencing was blood. This receptor was obtained from a man aged 50 to 59 with Graves' hyperthyroidism. Here the CDR3 reads CASSGASGRLYNEQFF. CDR3 bases: TGTGCCAGCAGTGGGGCTAGCGGGAGACTATACAATGAGCAGTTCTTC.